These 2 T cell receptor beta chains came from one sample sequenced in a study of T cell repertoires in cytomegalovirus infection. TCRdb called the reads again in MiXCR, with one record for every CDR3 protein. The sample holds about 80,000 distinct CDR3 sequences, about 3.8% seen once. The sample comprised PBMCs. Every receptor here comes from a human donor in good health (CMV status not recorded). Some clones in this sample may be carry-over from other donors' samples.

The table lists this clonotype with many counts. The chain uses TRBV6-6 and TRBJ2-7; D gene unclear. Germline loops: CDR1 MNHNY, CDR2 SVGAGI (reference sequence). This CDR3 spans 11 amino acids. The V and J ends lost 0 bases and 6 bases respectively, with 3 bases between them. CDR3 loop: CASSYSLEQYF. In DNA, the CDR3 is TGTGCCAGCAGTTACTCGCTCGAGCAGTACTTC.

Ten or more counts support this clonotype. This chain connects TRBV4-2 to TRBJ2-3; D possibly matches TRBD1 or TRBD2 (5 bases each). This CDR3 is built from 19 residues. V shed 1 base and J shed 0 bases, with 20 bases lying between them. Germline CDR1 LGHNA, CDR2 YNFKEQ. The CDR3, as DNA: TGTGCCAGCAGCCAAGCCGGAGGAGTGGTGGGGGATAGCACAGATACGCAGTATTTT. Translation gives CASSQAGGVVGDSTDTQYF.